A selection of T cell receptor beta chains follows, all from one sample in a study of early T cells in non-severe SARS-CoV-2 infection. TCRdb re-called the 5' RACE reads with MiXCR, one entry per CDR3 protein. Of approximately 70,000 distinct CDR3 sequences in the sample, about 10% were seen once. The sequences come from whole blood, collected at baseline. The receptors here all came from an adult who was a healthcare worker with PCR-confirmed SARS-CoV-2 infection or an uninfected control (not recorded which). Both conserved end residues are part of each CDR3. Fields, in order: V gene, D gene, CDR3 length, J gene, clone size, CDR3 protein, CDR3 DNA. D genes are given only for firm matches. Some rows mark clone size as missing; the rest say once, few, many or name a class of expanded clone.

TRBV29-1	.	11	TRBJ1-5	.	CSVGETQPQHF	TGCAGCGTTGGGGAGACTCAGCCCCAGCATTTT
TRBV4-1	.	14	TRBJ2-5	.	CASSQVGQRETQYF	TGCGCCAGCAGCCAAGTCGGACAGCGGGAGACCCAGTACTTC
TRBV5-6	.	15	TRBJ1-5	many	CASSLGAQGNQPQHF	TGTGCCAGCAGCTTGGGGGCGCAGGGCAATCAGCCCCAGCATTTT
TRBV11-2	.	14	TRBJ1-1	many	CASSPREFNTEAFF	TGTGCCAGCAGCCCCAGGGAGTTCAACACTGAAGCTTTCTTT
TRBV7-6	.	14	TRBJ1-5	many	CASSAGQASQPQHF	TGTGCCAGCAGCGCAGGCCAGGCTAGTCAGCCCCAGCATTTT
TRBV2	.	14	TRBJ1-4	few	CASSEEVRDEKLFF	TGTGCCAGCAGTGAAGAGGTCAGGGATGAAAAACTGTTTTTT
TRBV5-1	TRBD2	15	TRBJ2-1	many	CASSSGLAVYNEQFF	TGCGCCAGCAGTTCTGGACTAGCGGTCTACAATGAGCAGTTCTTC
TRBV7-6	.	14	TRBJ2-7	.	CASSPTPDSYEQYF	TGTGCCAGCAGCCCAACCCCGGACTCCTACGAGCAGTACTTC
TRBV29-1	.	9	TRBJ2-5	many	CSVDGTQYF	TGCAGCGTTGACGGGACCCAGTACTTC
TRBV28	.	13	TRBJ2-7	many	CASNGGSSYEQYF	TGTGCCAGCAATGGAGGGAGCTCCTACGAGCAGTACTTC
TRBV20-1	.	12	TRBJ1-1	.	CSARAGNTEAFF	TGCAGTGCTAGAGCCGGGAACACTGAAGCTTTCTTT
TRBV20-1	.	17	TRBJ2-3	many	CSARNPPGMDYTDTQYF	TGCAGTGCTAGAAACCCCCCCGGAATGGATTACACAGATACGCAGTATTTT
TRBV29-1	TRBD2	14	TRBJ2-3	few	CSVSRLAGFDTQYF	TGCAGCGTTAGCAGACTAGCGGGGTTCGATACGCAGTATTTT
TRBV29-1	.	12	TRBJ1-1	.	CSGDRGNTEAFF	TGCAGCGGCGACAGAGGGAACACTGAAGCTTTCTTT
TRBV7-8	.	14	TRBJ1-5	.	CASSSQYSNQPQHF	TGTGCCAGCAGCTCACAGTATAGCAATCAGCCCCAGCATTTT
TRBV4-2	.	14	TRBJ1-2	many	CASSQTETHYGYTF	TGTGCCAGCAGCCAAACAGAGACTCACTATGGCTACACCTTC
TRBV9	TRBD2	16	TRBJ2-5	few	CASSVGAAGYQETQYF	TGTGCCAGCAGCGTCGGAGCAGCGGGGTACCAAGAGACCCAGTACTTC
TRBV10-2	TRBD2	15	TRBJ2-1	few	CASREQRGDRNEQFF	TGCGCCAGCAGAGAACAACGGGGGGACCGCAATGAGCAGTTCTTC
TRBV7-6	.	14	TRBJ2-7	many	CASSSIGNSYEQYF	TGTGCCAGCAGCTCTATAGGAAACTCCTACGAGCAGTACTTC
TRBV7-2	.	13	TRBJ2-3	few	CASSLNFLDTQYF	TGTGCCAGCAGCTTAAATTTCCTGGATACGCAGTATTTT
TRBV6-1	.	13	TRBJ2-7	many	CASSDRGAREQYF	TGTGCCAGCAGTGACCGGGGGGCAAGGGAGCAGTACTTC
TRBV7-8	.	14	TRBJ2-2	.	CASSPRVASGELFF	TGTGCCAGCAGCCCCAGGGTGGCGAGCGGGGAGCTGTTTTTT
TRBV19	.	12	TRBJ1-2	few	CASGALLYGYTF	TGTGCCAGCGGGGCCCTCCTCTATGGCTACACCTTC
TRBV4-3	TRBD2	15	TRBJ2-7	many	CASSQIAGGQYEQYF	TGCGCCAGCAGCCAAATAGCGGGAGGGCAGTACGAGCAGTACTTC
TRBV6-1	.	14	TRBJ2-3	.	CASSVDSHRDTQYF	TGTGCCAGCAGTGTAGACAGCCATCGCGATACGCAGTATTTT
TRBV11-3	.	14	TRBJ1-6	.	CASSTSQRNSPLHF	TGTGCCAGCAGCACGAGTCAGAGGAATTCACCCCTCCACTTT
TRBV19	.	13	TRBJ1-2	few	CASRREVNYGYTF	TGTGCCAGTAGAAGGGAAGTTAACTATGGCTACACCTTC
TRBV10-3	TRBD1	17	TRBJ2-7	once	CAISDFGGTGGVYEQYF	TGTGCCATCAGTGATTTCGGAGGCACAGGGGGTGTCTACGAGCAGTACTTC
TRBV5-1	.	13	TRBJ2-5	.	CASAGGSQETQYF	TGCGCCAGCGCCGGAGGTTCCCAAGAGACCCAGTACTTC
TRBV5-4	TRBD1	13	TRBJ2-1	few	CASSSGQGLEQFF	TGTGCCAGCAGTTCAGGACAGGGTTTGGAGCAGTTCTTC
TRBV29-1	TRBD1	13	TRBJ2-1	many	CSVGTGDRHEQFF	TGCAGCGTTGGGACAGGGGACCGGCATGAGCAGTTCTTC
TRBV7-2	.	13	TRBJ1-1	few	CASSLVLVTEAFF	TGTGCCAGCAGCTTAGTCCTGGTTACTGAAGCTTTCTTT
TRBV30	.	11	TRBJ2-1	.	CAWSVSDEQFF	TGTGCCTGGAGTGTGTCGGATGAGCAGTTCTTC
TRBV20-1	.	18	TRBJ2-7	few	CSARDGAKSGTPSYEQYF	TGCAGTGCTAGGGACGGAGCTAAATCCGGGACTCCTTCCTACGAGCAGTACTTC
TRBV7-2	.	14	TRBJ2-7	few	CASSSLLQGAWKYF	TGTGCCAGCAGCTCCCTCCTCCAGGGAGCGTGGAAGTACTTC
TRBV4-3	TRBD2	16	TRBJ2-1	many	CASSQDLLAGSNEQFF	TGCGCCAGCAGCCAAGATCTCCTAGCGGGAAGCAATGAGCAGTTCTTC
TRBV5-1	TRBD2	15	TRBJ2-2	many	CASSPIAGANGELFF	TGCGCCAGCAGCCCTATAGCGGGAGCCAACGGGGAGCTGTTTTTT
TRBV20-1	.	13	TRBJ2-3	.	CSATGESGDTQYF	TGCAGTGCTACAGGTGAATCGGGAGATACGCAGTATTTT
TRBV28	.	12	TRBJ2-7	few	CASSSRLYEQYF	TGTGCCAGCAGTTCTCGGTTGTACGAGCAGTACTTC
TRBV11-2	TRBD2	15	TRBJ2-7	few	CASSSNLGLVGEQYF	TGTGCCAGCAGCTCGAACCTCGGACTAGTGGGCGAGCAGTACTTC
TRBV7-8	.	13	TRBJ1-4	many	CASSWGNGEKLFF	TGTGCCAGCAGCTGGGGGAATGGCGAAAAACTGTTTTTT
TRBV11-2	TRBD1	16	TRBJ1-6	few	CASSLSGTGYNSPLHF	TGTGCCAGCAGCCTCTCCGGGACAGGATATAATTCACCCCTCCACTTT
TRBV7-7	TRBD2	16	TRBJ2-2	.	CASSIGLAGPTGELFF	TGTGCCAGCAGCATAGGACTAGCGGGACCCACCGGGGAGCTGTTTTTT
TRBV5-5	TRBD2	14	TRBJ2-1	many	CASSLLAGGDEQFF	TGTGCCAGCAGCTTACTAGCGGGGGGCGATGAGCAGTTCTTC
TRBV18	.	13	TRBJ1-2	.	CASSLDANYGYTF	TGTGCCAGCTCCTTAGATGCTAACTATGGCTACACCTTC
TRBV7-2	.	15	TRBJ2-6	.	CASSKQRSGANVLTF	TGTGCCAGCAGCAAACAGCGCTCTGGGGCCAACGTCCTGACTTTC
TRBV7-9	TRBD1	17	TRBJ2-3	few	CASSLDRGHPGTDTQYF	TGTGCCAGCAGCTTGGACAGGGGGCACCCGGGCACAGATACGCAGTATTTT
TRBV9	TRBD1	14	TRBJ2-7	few	CASSAGQFNYEQYF	TGTGCCAGCAGCGCGGGACAGTTCAACTACGAGCAGTACTTC
TRBV20-1	.	15	TRBJ2-5	.	CSAPTPGARLETQYF	TGCAGTGCTCCCACCCCGGGCGCCAGGTTGGAGACCCAGTACTTC
TRBV6-5	.	11	TRBJ2-3	few	CASSHRDTQYF	TGTGCCAGCAGTCACAGAGATACGCAGTATTTT
TRBV3-1	.	14	TRBJ2-7	many	CASSLSVGDYEQYF	TGTGCCAGCAGCCTAAGTGTTGGGGACTACGAGCAGTACTTC
TRBV6-1	.	13	TRBJ1-1	.	CASSATGRTEAFF	TGTGCCAGCAGCGCAACAGGTCGCACTGAAGCTTTCTTT
TRBV7-8	.	17	TRBJ2-7	many	CASFMLVVGPQPSEQYF	TGTGCCAGCTTTATGTTAGTGGTAGGGCCCCAACCGTCGGAGCAGTACTTC